The 27 T cell receptor beta chains in this list originate from one sample, sequenced in a study of T cell repertoires and HLA-DP antigens. Antigen specificity for these receptors is unknown. Assay used: immunoSEQ multiplex PCR; TCRdb lists only in-frame clones, some missing. The sample yields about 73,000 clones, 80% seen once. The sample taken for sequencing was CD4+ T cells from PBMCs. The receptors shown here come from a man aged 60 to 69 in good health and CMV-seronegative.

V gene TRBV21-1 combines with J gene TRBJ1-2; the table's D gene call, TRBD1, was not cross checked with the DNA. TRBV21-1 is deemed a pseudogene. The CDR3 extends over 14 amino acids. For the CDR3, the DNA is TGTGCCAGCAGCAAACTCGGGACAGGGTCCGGCTACACCTTC. Translation gives CASSKLGTGSGYTF.

The CDR3 DNA reads as TGTGCCAGCAGCTTAGGTCTAGCGGAAGAGACCCAGTACTTC. It is translated as CASSLGLAEETQYF. The chain recombines TRBV7-9 with TRBJ2-5; TRBD2 matches 7 bases. J lost 3 bases, V lost 1 base, and 2 bases had no gene match. Germline V lookup: CDR1 SEHNR, CDR2 FQNEAQ (reference sequence). This CDR3 has 14 amino acids.

J is TRBJ1-3 and V is TRBV5-1; TRBD1 might be the D (5 bases). CDR1 SGHRS and CDR2 YFSETQ come from the germline V gene. The CDR3 sequence is 15 residues long. The V end lost 0 bases, the J end lost 1 base, and 8 bases lay between the germline ends. CDR3 DNA: TGCGCCAGCAGCTTGGTTCCAGGGTCTGGAAACACCATATATTTT. This translates into CASSLVPGSGNTIYF.

The chain employs TRBV9 and TRBJ2-1; 10 nucleotides match TRBD2. The CDR3 consists of 15 residues. The V gene's germline CDR1 is SGDLS and CDR2 YYNGEE. V was clipped by 5 bases and J by 7 bases; unmatched bases: 9. The CDR3 spells CASRDSLAGPNEQFF. CDR3 nucleotides: TGTGCCAGCAGGGACTCACTAGCGGGGCCTAATGAGCAGTTCTTC. Full variable domain (remainder filled in from reference TRBV9 and TRBJ2-1): DSGVTQTPKHLITATGQRVTLRCSPRSGDLSVYWYQQSLDQGLQFLIQYYNGEERAKGNILERFSAQQFPDLHSELNLSSLELGDSALYFCASRDSLAGPNEQFFGPGTRLTVL.

The V gene is TRBV20-1, the J gene TRBJ2-3; D call uncertain. The CDR3 consists of 11 residues. V was clipped by 6 bases and J by 6 bases, with 10 bases between them. Germline V gene lookup returns CDR1 DFQATT and CDR2 SNEGSKA (reference sequence). CDR3 amino acids: CSAGFHDTQYF. The CDR3 coding sequence is TGCAGTGCGGGTTTTCACGATACGCAGTATTTT.

This rearrangement joins TRBV6-5 to TRBJ1-1; no firm D call. Trimming took 7 bases from V and 1 from J, leaving 4 bases between them. The CDR3 loop spans 11 amino acids. The germline gives CDR1 MNHEY, CDR2 SVGAGI. This chain's CDR3 is CASMRNTEAFF. CDR3 coding DNA: TGTGCCAGCATGAGGAACACTGAAGCTTTCTTT.

This sequence joins TRBV6-1 and TRBJ2-3; 14 bases fit TRBD2. CDR1 and CDR2 (germline): MNHNS, SASEGT. V shed 9 bases, J shed 5 bases, and the junction held 7 bases outside the gene matches. This CDR3 contains 15 residues. In DNA form, the CDR3 reads TGTGCCAGAGGGACTAGCGGGGGTTCGGGAGATACGCAGTATTTT. Encoded protein: CARGTSGGSGDTQYF.

In this sample, this clone turned up once. DNA of the CDR3: TGTGCCAGTAGTATAGAAGCGTCTGGGGCCAACGTCCTGACTTTC. Translation: CASSIEASGANVLTF. This chain links TRBV19 with TRBJ2-6; D is ambiguous. CDR1 is LNHDA and CDR2 is SQIVND in the germline V gene (reference sequence). The V gene lost 0 bases and the J gene lost 1 base, with 4 bases spanning the gap. This CDR3 region has 15 residues.

This clone was seen more than once but under ten times. The chain is built from TRBV7-6 and TRBJ2-7, with no clear D. The CDR3 extends over 14 amino acids. Trimming pared 0 bases from V and 2 bases from J, leaving 8 bases between. The germline gives CDR1 SGHVS, CDR2 FNYEAQ. The CDR3 nucleotides read TGTGCCAGCAGCTTAGCGAAGGGTCCCTACGAGCAGTACTTC. Translation: CASSLAKGPYEQYF.

This clone has a handful of counts. Other DNA sequences in the same sample also yield this CDR3. This chain uses TRBV7-6 with TRBJ2-7; TRBD1 matches at 11 bases. The germline V gene has CDR1 SGHVS and CDR2 FNYEAQ. V trimming: 3 bases; J trimming: 4 bases; junction bases outside the gene matches: 2. The CDR3 covers 14 residues. The CDR3 reads CASSLDRGPYEQYF. The CDR3 region has the DNA TGTGCCAGCAGCTTGGACAGGGGGCCATACGAGCAGTACTTC.

The chain has TRBV30 and TRBJ1-1; TRBD1 aligns across 9 bases. Trimming at V came to 0 bases and at J to 0 bases, leaving 8 bases not matched to a gene. The germline gives CDR1 GTSNPN, CDR2 SVGIG (reference sequence). The CDR3 sequence is 17 residues long. The CDR3 DNA is TGTGCCTGGAGTGTAAGGGGGACAGGGTGGATGAACACTGAAGCTTTCTTT. The encoded protein is CAWSVRGTGWMNTEAFF.

The V call is TRBV7-8, the J call TRBJ2-7, with a tentative D call TRBD2 (6 bases). V was trimmed by 7 bases and J by 9 bases, leaving 22 bases between them. Germline V gene sequence: CDR1 SGHVS, CDR2 FQNEAQ. The CDR3 has 14 amino acids. The CDR3 region is CASKTSTGPEGQYF. CDR3 sequence (DNA): TGTGCCAGCAAGACTAGTACGGGACCTGAGGGGCAGTACTTC.

V is TRBV4-3 and J is TRBJ2-1, with 14 bases matching TRBD2. The length of the CDR3 is 15 residues. Germline CDR1 LGHNA, CDR2 YSLEER. With 4 bases clipped from V and 8 bases from J, the junction kept 4 bases outside the gene matches. The DNA for the CDR3 is TGCGCCAGCAGCCGCATGGGACTAGCGGGAGATGAGCAGTTCTTC. This encodes CASSRMGLAGDEQFF.

The chain recombines TRBV4-1 with TRBJ2-2; D gene unclear. The length of the CDR3 is 11 residues. Germline loops: CDR1 MGHRA, CDR2 YSYEKL. V lost 4 bases and J lost 8, with 5 bases in between. DNA for the CDR3: TGCGCCAGCAGCCTGCAGGGGGAGCTGTTTTTT. It encodes CASSLQGELFF.

This chain's CDR3 is CASSLEGGWTVTGELFF. DNA for the CDR3: TGTGCCAGCAGCTTAGAGGGCGGGTGGACGGTCACCGGGGAGCTGTTTTTT. This sequence joins TRBV11-2 and TRBJ2-2; possibly TRBD2 for D (5 bases). The germline V gene encodes CDR1 SGHAT and CDR2 FQNNGV. This CDR3 contains 17 residues. The V and J ends lost 0 bases and 4 bases respectively, with 15 bases between them.

The chain couples TRBV5-6 to TRBJ1-2; D is possibly TRBD1 (6 bases). This CDR3 is built from 15 residues. Germline CDR1 reads SGHDT; CDR2 reads YYEEEE. V was cut by 1 base and J by 4 bases, with 14 bases left in between. This chain's CDR3 is CASSLNGGLGYGYTF. The CDR3 coding sequence is TGTGCCAGCAGCTTGAATGGGGGGCTGGGCTATGGCTACACCTTC. Supplemented by reference TRBV5-6 and TRBJ1-2, the full variable domain reads DAGVTQSPTHLIKTRGQQVTLRCSPKSGHDTVSWYQQALGQGPQFIFQYYEEEERQRGNFPDRFSGHQFPNYSSELNVNALLLGDSALYLCASSLNGGLGYGYTFGSGTRLTVV.

This clone appeared a few times. The chain has TRBV6-5 and TRBJ2-2; D is ambiguous. Per germline, CDR1 MNHEY and CDR2 SVGAGI. The V gene lost 0 bases and the J gene lost 6 bases, with 5 bases spanning the gap. This CDR3 has 13 residues. CDR3 amino acids: CASSYSPSGELFF. The CDR3, as DNA: TGTGCCAGCAGTTACTCTCCGTCCGGGGAGCTGTTTTTT.

V gene TRBV20-1 combines with J gene TRBJ1-1, with D uncertain. The length of the CDR3 is 11 residues. Germline V gene lookup returns CDR1 DFQATT and CDR2 SNEGSKA (reference sequence). The V and J ends lost 4 bases and 1 base respectively, with 4 bases between them. As DNA, the CDR3 is TGCAGTGCTAACAGGAACACTGAAGCTTTCTTT. Translation gives CSANRNTEAFF.

CDR3 in amino acids: CASSITQGAVSGYTF. CDR3 bases: TGTGCCAGTAGTATCACGCAGGGGGCCGTGAGTGGCTACACCTTC. The chain links TRBV19 to TRBJ1-2, with 8 bases identical to TRBD1. J gave up 7 bases and V 3 bases, and 10 bases lay outside the gene matches. Looked up from germline, CDR1 is LNHDA and CDR2 is SQIVND (reference sequence). The CDR3 sequence is 15 residues long.

The chain joins TRBV5-1 to TRBJ2-3, with 10 bases that match TRBD2. CDR3 length: 18 amino acids. V gave up 0 bases and J gave up 3 bases; unmatched junction bases: 10. Germline V gives CDR1 SGHRS, CDR2 YFSETQ. The CDR3 here is CASSLGSLAGVGTDTQYF. The CDR3 nucleotides are TGCGCCAGCAGCTTGGGATCTCTAGCGGGAGTGGGGACAGATACGCAGTATTTT.

The V call is TRBV19, the J call TRBJ1-6; possibly TRBD1 for D (6 bases). Germline lookup yields CDR1 LNHDA and CDR2 SQIVND (reference sequence). This CDR3 spans 16 amino acids. V was cut by 3 bases and J by 5 bases, with 14 bases left in between. The CDR3 DNA reads as TGTGCCAGTAGTATCTCACAGGGACGGAATAATTCACCCCTCCACTTT. Protein product: CASSISQGRNNSPLHF.

This clone occurred a few times. The chain recombines TRBV29-1 with TRBJ1-1; 7 bases are a match to TRBD1. This CDR3 spans 14 amino acids. With V trimmed by 4 bases and J by 1 base, 6 bases remained unmatched. Germline CDR1 SQVTM, CDR2 ANQGSEA. CDR3 sequence reads: CSVGEGAGNTEAFF. The CDR3 DNA sequence: TGCAGCGTTGGTGAGGGGGCTGGGAACACTGAAGCTTTCTTT.

The CDR3 DNA reads as TGTGCCAGCACTAACGGCAGGCCCCCTGCAGATACGCAGTATTTT. Translating gives CASTNGRPPADTQYF. The rearrangement uses TRBV6-5 and TRBJ2-3; D unclear. V was clipped by 7 bases and J by 4 bases, with 18 bases between them. This CDR3 is 15 amino acids long. In germline, CDR1 is MNHEY, CDR2 SVGAGI.

V usage is TRBV5-8 and J usage is TRBJ2-7; TRBD1 might be the D (5 bases). The CDR3 runs 14 residues. The V end lost 0 bases, the J end lost 6 bases, and 13 bases lay between the germline ends. Germline-derived CDR1 and CDR2 are SGHTS and YDEGEE. The CDR3 is CASSLASRGGEQYF. DNA for the CDR3: TGTGCCAGCAGCTTGGCCTCTAGGGGTGGCGAGCAGTACTTC.

The J gene is TRBJ2-3, the V gene TRBV10-1; D remains ambiguous. CDR3 length equals 13 residues. V was trimmed by 6 bases and J by 0 bases, leaving 7 bases between them. Looked up from germline, CDR1 is WNHNN and CDR2 is SYGVQD (reference sequence). CDR3 sequence reads: CASRPPSTDTQYF. The DNA of the CDR3 is TGCGCCAGCAGACCCCCGAGCACAGATACGCAGTATTTT.

The CDR3, as DNA: TGTGCCAGCAGCTTATTTGGGGGAGGCGCGGGAGCCAGGCAGTTCTTC. It is translated as CASSLFGGGAGARQFF. The chain has TRBV7-3 and TRBJ2-1; 7 bases are shared with TRBD2. V lost 2 bases and J lost 12; bases outside the gene matches: 16. The germline V gene has CDR1 SGHTA and CDR2 FQGTGA. The CDR3 sequence is 16 residues long.

This clone was seen a single time. V gene TRBV7-2 combines with J gene TRBJ1-5, with no clear D. The CDR3 totals 17 residues. CDR1 is SGHTA, CDR2 FQGNSA, per germline. V lost 1 base and J lost 0, with 13 bases in between. In DNA, the CDR3 is TGTGCCAGCAGCTTAGTGGCGGCTTCAGATAGCAATCAGCCCCAGCATTTT. As protein: CASSLVAASDSNQPQHF.